This T cell receptor (beta chain) was sequenced in a study of T cells in Graves' hyperthyroidism and ophthalmopathy. General study results and limits: Researchers found most expanded thyroid clonotypes above 0.001 in blood as well.

This clonotype was recorded a few times. Antigen specificity is unknown. Participants, patients aged 18 to 65, had newly diagnosed hyperthyroidism with a duration under 2 months. Patients showing uncontrolled infection, other autoimmune disease, pregnancy or lactation were ineligible. The diagnoses drew upon clinical symptoms, serum thyroxine and TRAb, thyroid ultrasound and orbital computed tomography. Germline V lookup: CDR1 SGHDT, CDR2 YYEEEE. V dropped 6 bases and J dropped 4; count of bases not matched to a gene: 20. This CDR3 is 19 amino acids long. Authors of the study amplified TCR beta CDR3 regions from RNA transcripts. The TCR CDR3 was amplified in a first-round RT-PCR using the HTBI primer set. Each CDR3 protein gets one entry after TCRdb re-called the multiplex PCR reads with MiXCR. The sample lists a few hundred thousand distinct CDR3 sequences; around 14% were seen once.

This TCR derives from a woman aged 30 to 39 with Graves' hyperthyroidism. The rearrangement links TRBV5-6 to TRBJ2-1, with TRBD1 matching over 9 bases. Specimen: blood. CDR3 sequence: CASTGKGQGLGLAYNEQFF. The CDR3 DNA follows: TGTGCCAGCACCGGGAAAGGACAGGGGTTGGGGCTAGCGTACAATGAGCAGTTCTTC.